This T cell receptor beta chain originates from a study of tumor-infiltrating lymphocytes in primary liver carcinoma. Overall study results and limits: Top-250-clone fractions were significantly higher in tumors than in blood (p = 0.039). For tumor-adjacent and tumor-blood pairs, overlap was less than that seen for tumor region pairs.

From approximately 500 ng total RNA, TCR beta cDNA was generated with a primer in the constant region. Three nested multiplex PCR rounds, a slightly modified ARM-PCR method, built the TCR beta libraries. Rounds one and two of PCR, each of 9 to 11 cycles, were primed with TRBV1-TRBV30 forward primers and a C-beta reverse primer. Using its own MiXCR run on the multiplex PCR reads, TCRdb lists one record per CDR3 protein. The table lists around 330,000 distinct CDR3 sequences, 45% to 70% of them singletons. This CDR3 is 15 amino acids long. Germline CDR1 is SGHDT and CDR2 is YYEEEE. Trimming cost V 1 base and J 9 bases, with 16 bases left between them. Unsorted whole blood yielded blood RNA, and germline DNA was extracted as well. In regard to this clonotype: Its antigen is unidentified.

The clonotype originates from a woman aged 25 to 39 with primary liver carcinoma and hepatitis B virus infection. V and J are TRBV5-6 and TRBJ2-2, with D possibly being TRBD2 (5 bases). Input material: peripheral blood. CDR3 sequence: CASSLKTTRSRELFF. The CDR3 coding sequence is TGTGCCAGCAGCTTGAAGACTACAAGGTCCAGGGAGCTGTTTTTT.